This TCR beta chain was observed in a study of OX40 agonist ivuxolimab in advanced cancers. Libraries were prepared by immunoSEQ multiplex PCR; TCRdb keeps only in-frame clonotypes and omits some of them. This sample has 65,000 to 85,000 clones, with 80% to 90% found just once. This clone was seen a handful of times. The target antigen is unknown. Points from the study as a whole: Specificity for antigen went undetermined in the expanded peripheral T cells. At 0.1 to 3.0 mg/kg, clonal expansion of CD4+ and CD8+ blood T cells had occurred by week 6. The average count of expanded clones was higher among CD8+ T cells than among CD4+.

Trimming removed 5 bases from V and 1 base from J, with 11 bases in between. The CDR3 extends over 14 amino acids. Germline V gene sequence: CDR1 SGHTA, CDR2 FQGTGA. This receptor was obtained from an adult with an advanced solid tumor such as melanoma, head and neck, liver or kidney cancer. The chain employs TRBV7-3 and TRBJ1-1, with unresolved D. The material sequenced was CD4+ or CD8+ T cells sorted from blood, taken in a trial of the OX40 agonist ivuxolimab. CDR3 coding DNA: TGTGCCAGCAGCCCCAATAGAGGGAACACTGAAGCTTTCTTT. Protein: CASSPNRGNTEAFF. The full variable domain, completed using reference TRBV7-3 and TRBJ1-1, is GAGVSQTPSNKVTEKGKYVELRCDPISGHTALYWYRQSLGQGPEFLIYFQGTGAADDSGLPNDRFFAVRPEGSVSTLKIQRTERGDSAVYLCASSPNRGNTEAFFGQGTRLTVV.